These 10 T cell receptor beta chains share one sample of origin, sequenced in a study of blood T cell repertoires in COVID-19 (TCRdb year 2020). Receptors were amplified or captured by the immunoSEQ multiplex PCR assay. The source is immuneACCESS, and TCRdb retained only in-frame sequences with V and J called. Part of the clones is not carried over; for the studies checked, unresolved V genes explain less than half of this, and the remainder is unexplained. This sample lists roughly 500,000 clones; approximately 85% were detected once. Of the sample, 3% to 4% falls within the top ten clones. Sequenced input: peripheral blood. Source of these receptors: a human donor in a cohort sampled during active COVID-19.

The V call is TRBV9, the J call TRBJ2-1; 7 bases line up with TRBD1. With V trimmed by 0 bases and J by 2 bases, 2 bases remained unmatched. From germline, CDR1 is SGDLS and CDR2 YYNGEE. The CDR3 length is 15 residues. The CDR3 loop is CASSVGDSPYNEQFF. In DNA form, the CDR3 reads TGTGCCAGCAGCGTAGGGGACAGCCCCTACAATGAGCAGTTCTTC.

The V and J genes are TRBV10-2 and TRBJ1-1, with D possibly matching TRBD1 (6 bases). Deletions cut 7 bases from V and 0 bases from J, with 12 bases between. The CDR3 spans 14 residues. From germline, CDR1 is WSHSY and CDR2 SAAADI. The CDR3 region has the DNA TGCGCCAGCAACCTACAGGGAATGAACACTGAAGCTTTCTTT. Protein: CASNLQGMNTEAFF.

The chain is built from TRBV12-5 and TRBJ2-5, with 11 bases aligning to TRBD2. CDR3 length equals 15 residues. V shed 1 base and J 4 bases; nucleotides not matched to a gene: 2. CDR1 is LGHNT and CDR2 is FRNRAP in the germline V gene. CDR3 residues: CASGLGLAGRETQYF. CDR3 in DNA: TGTGCTAGTGGTTTGGGACTAGCGGGACGAGAGACCCAGTACTTC. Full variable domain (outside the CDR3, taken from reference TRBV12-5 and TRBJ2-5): DARVTQTPRHKVTEMGQEVTMRCQPILGHNTVFWYRQTMMQGLELLAYFRNRAPLDDSGMPKDRFSAEMPDATLATLKIQPSEPRDSAVYFCASGLGLAGRETQYFGPGTRLLVL.

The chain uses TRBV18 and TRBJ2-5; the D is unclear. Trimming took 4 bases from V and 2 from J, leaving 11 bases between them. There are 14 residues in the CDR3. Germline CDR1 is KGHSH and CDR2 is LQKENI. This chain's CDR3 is CASSLQIGQETQYF. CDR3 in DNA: TGTGCCAGCTCACTTCAGATCGGGCAAGAGACCCAGTACTTC.

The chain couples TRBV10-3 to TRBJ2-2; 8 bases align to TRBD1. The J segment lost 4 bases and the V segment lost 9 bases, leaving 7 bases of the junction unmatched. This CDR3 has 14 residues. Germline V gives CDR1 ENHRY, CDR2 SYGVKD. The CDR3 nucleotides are TGTGCCATTGGGACAGGCGGATCCACCGGGGAGCTGTTTTTT. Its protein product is CAIGTGGSTGELFF.

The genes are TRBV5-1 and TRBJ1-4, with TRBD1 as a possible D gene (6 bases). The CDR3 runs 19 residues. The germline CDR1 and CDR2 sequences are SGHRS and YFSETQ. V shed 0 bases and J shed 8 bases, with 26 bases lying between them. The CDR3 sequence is CASSLVRGEPGVGGEKLFF. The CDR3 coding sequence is TGCGCCAGCAGCTTGGTCCGTGGAGAACCAGGGGTCGGGGGGGAAAAACTGTTTTTT.

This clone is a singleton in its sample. CDR3 coding DNA: TGTGCCAGCATTCTACAGGGAGGGACTGAAGCTTTCTTT. Its protein product is CASILQGGTEAFF. This chain links TRBV6-5 with TRBJ1-1; tentative D call: TRBD1 (6 bases). The CDR3 is made up of 13 amino acids. Per germline, CDR1 MNHEY and CDR2 SVGAGI. V gave up 7 bases and J gave up 5 bases, with 14 bases separating them.

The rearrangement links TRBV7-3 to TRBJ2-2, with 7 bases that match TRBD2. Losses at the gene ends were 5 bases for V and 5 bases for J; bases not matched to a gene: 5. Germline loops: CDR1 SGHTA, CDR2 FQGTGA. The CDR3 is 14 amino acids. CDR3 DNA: TGTGCCAGCAGCATCCTAGCGGCAACCGGGGAGCTGTTTTTT. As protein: CASSILAATGELFF. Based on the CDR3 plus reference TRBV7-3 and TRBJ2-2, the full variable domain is GAGVSQTPSNKVTEKGKYVELRCDPISGHTALYWYRQSLGQGPEFLIYFQGTGAADDSGLPNDRFFAVRPEGSVSTLKIQRTERGDSAVYLCASSILAATGELFFGEGSRLTVL.

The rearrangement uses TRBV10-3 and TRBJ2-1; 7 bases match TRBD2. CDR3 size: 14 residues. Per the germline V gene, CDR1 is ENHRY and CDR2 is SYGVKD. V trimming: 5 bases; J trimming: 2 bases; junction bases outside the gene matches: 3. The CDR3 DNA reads TGTGCCATCAGTAAGCGGGGACCCTACAATGAGCAGTTCTTC. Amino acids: CAISKRGPYNEQFF.

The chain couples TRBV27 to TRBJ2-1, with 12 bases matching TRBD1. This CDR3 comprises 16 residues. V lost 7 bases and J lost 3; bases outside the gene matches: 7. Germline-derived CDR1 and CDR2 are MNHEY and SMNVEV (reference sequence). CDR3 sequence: CASTTGTGGDYNEQFF. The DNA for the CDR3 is TGTGCCAGCACTACCGGGACAGGGGGCGACTACAATGAGCAGTTCTTC.